This TCR beta chain was identified during a study of vaccination and CD4 T cells after COVID-19. The wider study: Convalescent patients gave post-COVID blood a median about 95 days post-diagnosis, range 35 to 161.

The time point here: late sampling 161 to 241 days after vaccination in a few convalescent patients. As to treatment: roughly ten-day PBMC culture with coronavirus spike peptide pools or control peptides (ViraFEST assay). IL-2 at about 9.3 IU/ml and peptide pools at 10 ug/ml were added to PBMCs cultured at over 1.5 million per well. Negative selection enriched CD4+ T cells from cultures at nine to eleven days. The CDR3 has 15 residues. Germline lookup yields CDR1 SNHLY and CDR2 FYNNEI. Trimming cost V 2 bases and J 2 bases, with 12 bases left between them. Regarding this clonotype: Its specificity is not known.

The assay that was used to sequence DNA from cultured CD4+ T cells was the Oncomine TCR Beta short-read assay. From CD4+ T cells that had been cultured, genomic DNA was extracted. TCRdb fed the PCR reads into MiXCR, producing one record per CDR3 protein. Among about 20,000 distinct CDR3 sequences, roughly 35% were seen once, and the ten largest hold around 3%. The specimen was CD4+ T cells from blood, cultured in vitro, collected about 7 months after SARS-CoV-2 vaccination. This clonotype was sampled from a human donor who had recovered from COVID-19. The rearrangement uses TRBV2 and TRBJ2-5; weak D call: TRBD1 (6 bases). The CDR3 spells CASSEQGRRQETQYF. As DNA, the CDR3 is TGTGCCAGCAGTGAACAGGGGCGCCGGCAAGAGACCCAGTACTTC.